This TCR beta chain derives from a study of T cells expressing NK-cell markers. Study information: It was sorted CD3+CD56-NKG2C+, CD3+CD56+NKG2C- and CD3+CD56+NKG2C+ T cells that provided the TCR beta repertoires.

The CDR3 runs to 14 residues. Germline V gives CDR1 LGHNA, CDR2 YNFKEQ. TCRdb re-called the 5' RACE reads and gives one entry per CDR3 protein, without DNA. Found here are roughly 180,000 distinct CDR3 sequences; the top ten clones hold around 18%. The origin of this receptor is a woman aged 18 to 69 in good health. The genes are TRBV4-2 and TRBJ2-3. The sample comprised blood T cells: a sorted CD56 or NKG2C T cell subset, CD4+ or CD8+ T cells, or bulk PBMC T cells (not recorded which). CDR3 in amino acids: CASSQPTSRDTQYF.